The 19 T cell receptor beta chains in this list originate from one sample, sequenced in a study of blood T cell repertoires in COVID-19. Clones were read by immunoSEQ multiplex PCR, and TCRdb kept only the in-frame ones, dropping some. This table holds around 130,000 clones, roughly 81% found once. The sample was peripheral blood. These receptors were taken from a human donor in a cohort sampled during active COVID-19.

This clone was detected only once. J is TRBJ2-5 and V is TRBV3-1 (or the pseudogene TRBV3-2); 8 positions agree with TRBD2. Germline V gives CDR1 LGHDT, CDR2 YNNKEL (reference sequence). The CDR3 runs 16 residues. V shed 0 bases and J 2 bases; nucleotides not matched to a gene: 5. In nucleotides, the CDR3 is TGTGCCAGCAGCCAAGATCAGACTAGCGATCAAGAGACCCAGTACTTC. Protein: CASSQDQTSDQETQYF.

This rearrangement joins TRBV7-9 to TRBJ1-1, with TRBD1 matching over 7 bases. The CDR3 totals 15 residues. V lost 7 bases and J lost 0; bases outside the gene matches: 8. CDR1 is SEHNR, CDR2 FQNEAQ, per germline (reference sequence). CDR3 residues: CASKGAGSMNTEAFF. Written as DNA, the CDR3 is TGTGCCAGCAAGGGGGCAGGGTCCATGAACACTGAAGCTTTCTTT.

There are many counts of this clone. The V and J genes are TRBV28 and TRBJ1-3; D uncertain. CDR1 and CDR2 (germline): MDHEN, SYDVKM. The CDR3 consists of 15 residues. Trimming cost V 5 bases and J 4 bases, with 15 bases left between them. CDR3 in amino acids: CASSKAPSYGNTIYF. The CDR3 DNA reads TGTGCCAGCAGTAAAGCCCCGTCCTACGGAAACACCATATATTTT.

The rearrangement links TRBV30 to TRBJ2-4, with 9 bases matching TRBD2. Germline V gene lookup returns CDR1 GTSNPN and CDR2 SVGIG (reference sequence). The CDR3 consists of 13 residues. With V trimmed by 3 bases and J by 7 bases, 4 bases remained unmatched. CDR3 in amino acids: CAWRRSGGNIQYF. CDR3 DNA: TGTGCCTGGAGGCGTAGCGGGGGTAACATTCAGTACTTC.

The CDR3 protein is CASSNPQRTEAFF. The CDR3 coding sequence is TGTGCCAGTAGTAACCCCCAGAGGACTGAAGCTTTCTTT. The chain has TRBV19 and TRBJ1-1; no clear D. This CDR3 contains 13 residues. Between the trimmed V and J ends, which lost 4 bases and 5 bases, there was a span of 11 bases. CDR1 LNHDA and CDR2 SQIVND come from the germline V gene (reference sequence).

CDR3 coding DNA: TGTGCCAGCAGTGGACAGGGAGGGAACATTCAGTACTTC. Amino acids: CASSGQGGNIQYF. The J gene is TRBJ2-4, the V gene TRBV12-3 or TRBV12-4; TRBD1 might be the D (8 bases). This CDR3 contains 13 residues. Between the trimmed V and J ends, which lost 5 bases and 7 bases, there was a span of 12 bases.

V and J are TRBV30 and TRBJ1-1; the D is unclear. CDR3 size: 14 residues. CDR1 and CDR2 (germline): GTSNPN, SVGIG (reference sequence). Trimming left V 5 bases short and J 5 bases short, with 18 bases between. The CDR3 sequence is CAWEEGRRLTEAFF. CDR3 in DNA: TGTGCCTGGGAGGAGGGCAGGAGGTTGACTGAAGCTTTCTTT.

CDR3 residues: CASSLWGVNTEAFF. Written as DNA, the CDR3 is TGTGCCAGTAGTCTTTGGGGGGTCAACACTGAAGCTTTCTTT. This chain links TRBV19 with TRBJ1-1, with a weak D call TRBD1 (5 bases). This CDR3 spans 14 amino acids. Germline CDR1 reads LNHDA; CDR2 reads SQIVND (reference sequence). The ends were cut back, 5 bases at V and 2 bases at J, with 12 bases in the middle.

J is TRBJ2-1 and V is TRBV3-1 (or the pseudogene TRBV3-2); D might be TRBD1 (6 bases). The CDR3 runs to 16 residues. V lost 2 bases and J 9 bases, leaving 20 bases between the germline ends. Germline V gives CDR1 LGHDT, CDR2 YNNKEL (reference sequence). CDR3 DNA: TGTGCCAGCAGCCAACCCTCCGTGGTCAGGGGTAGTGAGCAGTTCTTC. Protein sequence: CASSQPSVVRGSEQFF.

The CDR3 DNA reads as TGTGCCAGCAGCTTAGGGGCTGATACGCAGTATTTT. Its translation: CASSLGADTQYF. The chain links TRBV7-8 to TRBJ2-3; no definite D call. The CDR3 spans 12 residues. CDR1 is SGHVS, CDR2 FQNEAQ, per germline. V lost 1 base, J lost 6 bases, and 5 bases lay in between.

This clone was seen only once. V is TRBV11-2 and J is TRBJ2-6, with D unresolved. Germline CDR1 reads SGHAT; CDR2 reads FQNNGV. The CDR3 is made up of 18 amino acids. The V gene lost 3 bases and the J gene lost 0 bases, with 15 bases spanning the gap. The CDR3 protein is CASSFYGFIRSGANVLTF. CDR3 DNA: TGTGCCAGCAGCTTTTATGGCTTCATCCGCTCTGGGGCCAACGTCCTGACTTTC.

The chain joins TRBV3-1 (or the pseudogene TRBV3-2) to TRBJ2-6, with D perhaps matching TRBD1 (6 bases). Germline assignment: CDR1 LGHDT and CDR2 YNNKEL (reference sequence). The ends were cut back, 0 bases at V and 2 bases at J, with 17 bases in the middle. CDR3 length: 19 residues. CDR3 DNA: TGTGCCAGCAGCCAAGATTACATAGGGGGTACGGCTGGGGCCAACGTCCTGACTTTC. Its protein product is CASSQDYIGGTAGANVLTF.

This clone was recorded only once. The chain couples TRBV19 to TRBJ2-1; 7 bases align to TRBD2. Germline V gives CDR1 LNHDA, CDR2 SQIVND (reference sequence). V was pared by 2 bases and J by 8 bases, with 6 bases of the junction left unmatched. The CDR3 consists of 14 residues. The CDR3 DNA reads TGTGCCAGTAGTATACAGCGGGGCATCGATGAGCAGTTCTTC. Amino acids: CASSIQRGIDEQFF.

The CDR3 sequence: CASSLNQAYYGYTF. The CDR3 DNA is TGTGCCAGCAGCCTAAATCAGGCGTACTATGGCTACACCTTC. The J gene is TRBJ1-2, the V gene TRBV3-1 (or the pseudogene TRBV3-2); D is unclear. CDR3 length: 14 residues. CDR1 and CDR2 from the germline V gene are LGHDT and YNNKEL (reference sequence). Between the trimmed V and J ends, which lost 4 bases and 3 bases, there was a span of 12 bases.

The J gene is TRBJ1-2, the V gene TRBV19; possible D gene TRBD1, 6 bases. The ends were cut back, 3 bases at V and 5 bases at J, with 13 bases in the middle. The CDR3 contains 14 residues. Germline CDR1 reads LNHDA; CDR2 reads SQIVND (reference sequence). This chain's CDR3 is CASSMNRVSYGYTF. CDR3 DNA: TGTGCCAGTAGTATGAACAGGGTATCATATGGCTACACCTTC.

V and J are TRBV2 and TRBJ2-7; 7 bases are shared with TRBD1. The germline gives CDR1 SNHLY, CDR2 FYNNEI. The CDR3 is 14 amino acids. V shed 5 bases and J 6 bases; nucleotides not matched to a gene: 10. The CDR3 DNA reads as TGTGCCAGCAGTATAGACAGGGTCGGCTTCGAGCAGTACTTC. The encoded protein is CASSIDRVGFEQYF.

The V call is TRBV28, the J call TRBJ1-2; 8 bases are shared with TRBD1. The CDR3 extends over 14 amino acids. Germline V gene lookup returns CDR1 MDHEN and CDR2 SYDVKM. With V trimmed by 3 bases and J by 8 bases, 8 bases remained unmatched. The CDR3 sequence is CASSFAGGVGGYTF. DNA for the CDR3: TGTGCCAGCAGTTTTGCAGGGGGCGTCGGGGGCTACACCTTC.

This clone has only a few counts. The rearrangement links TRBV11-2 to TRBJ2-3; TRBD2 aligns across 10 bases. Per germline, CDR1 SGHAT and CDR2 FQNNGV. CDR3 length: 18 amino acids. With V trimmed by 6 bases and J by 6 bases, 18 bases remained unmatched. For the CDR3, the DNA is TGTGCCAGCAGGAGGTCCATAGGGCTAGCGGGGGCGGGGGATACGCAGTATTTT. This sequence encodes CASRRSIGLAGAGDTQYF.

The J gene is TRBJ1-5, the V gene TRBV13, with no clear D. V gave up 5 bases and J gave up 9 bases, with 14 bases separating them. The V gene's germline CDR1 is PRHDT and CDR2 FYEKMQ (reference sequence). CDR3 length: 13 residues. The CDR3 reads CASSSTVMGPQHF. CDR3 in DNA: TGTGCCAGCAGCAGTACAGTTATGGGGCCCCAGCATTTT.